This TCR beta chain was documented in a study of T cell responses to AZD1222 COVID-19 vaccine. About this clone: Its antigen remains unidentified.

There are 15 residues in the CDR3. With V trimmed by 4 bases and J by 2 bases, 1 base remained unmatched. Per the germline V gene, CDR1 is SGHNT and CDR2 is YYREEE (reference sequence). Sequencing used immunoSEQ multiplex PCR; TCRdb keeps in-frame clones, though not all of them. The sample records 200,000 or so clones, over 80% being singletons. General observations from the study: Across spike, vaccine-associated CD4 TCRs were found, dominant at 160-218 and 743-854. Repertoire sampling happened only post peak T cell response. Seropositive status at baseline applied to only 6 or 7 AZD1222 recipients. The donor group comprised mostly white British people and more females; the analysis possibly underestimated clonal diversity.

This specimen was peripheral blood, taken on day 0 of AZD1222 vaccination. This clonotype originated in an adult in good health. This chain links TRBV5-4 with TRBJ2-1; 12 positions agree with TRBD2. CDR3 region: CASSRTSGTYNEQFF. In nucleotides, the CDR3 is TGTGCCAGCAGCAGGACTAGCGGGACCTACAATGAGCAGTTCTTC. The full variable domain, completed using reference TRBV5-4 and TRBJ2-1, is ETGVTQSPTHLIKTRGQQVTLRCSSQSGHNTVSWYQQALGQGPQFIFQYYREEENGRGNFPPRFSGLQFPNYSSELNVNALELDDSALYLCASSRTSGTYNEQFFGPGTRLTVL.